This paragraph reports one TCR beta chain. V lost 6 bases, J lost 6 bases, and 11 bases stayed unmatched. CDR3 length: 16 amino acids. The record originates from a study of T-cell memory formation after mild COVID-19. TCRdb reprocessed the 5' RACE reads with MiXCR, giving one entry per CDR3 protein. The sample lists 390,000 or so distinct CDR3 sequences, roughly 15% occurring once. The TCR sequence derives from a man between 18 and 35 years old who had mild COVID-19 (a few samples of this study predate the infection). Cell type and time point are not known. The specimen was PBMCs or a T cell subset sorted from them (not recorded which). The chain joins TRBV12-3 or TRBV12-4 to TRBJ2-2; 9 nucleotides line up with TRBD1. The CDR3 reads CASRKPGTGQAGELFF. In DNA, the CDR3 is TGTGCCAGCAGAAAACCGGGGACAGGGCAGGCCGGGGAGCTGTTTTTT.